A single sample gave rise to the 23 T cell receptor beta chains below, sequenced in a study of human T cells and chemical hapten exposure. TCRdb ran MiXCR on the RACE reads and lists one entry per CDR3 protein. Of around 60,000 distinct CDR3 sequences in the sample, about 7% were seen once. Documented time point: pre-sensitization, week 0. Treatment described: therapeutic diphenylcyclopropenone sensitization with weekly scalp DPC. Sample: whole blood, taken in connection with sensitization to the hapten diphenylcyclopropenone (DPC). The receptors shown here come from a woman under 40 with alopecia areata. Some clones in this sample may be carry-over from other donors' samples.

As concerns this clonotype: This could be a read error, since a much larger clone is one nucleotide away. The chain links TRBV25-1 to TRBJ2-5; no definite D call. Between the trimmed V and J ends, which lost 4 bases and 5 bases, there was a span of 14 bases. Germline CDR1 MGHDK, CDR2 SYGVNS. This CDR3 contains 14 residues. CDR3 residues: CASSVKGGLETQYF. DNA for the CDR3: TGTGCCAGCAGTGTGAAGGGCGGCTTGGAGACCCAGTACTTC.

The chain couples TRBV6-5 to TRBJ1-2; 10 positions match TRBD1. Germline V gives CDR1 MNHEY, CDR2 SVGAGI. With V trimmed by 7 bases and J by 4 bases, 6 bases remained unmatched. There are 14 residues in the CDR3. The CDR3: CASKGQGGAYGYTF. Written as DNA, the CDR3 is TGTGCCAGCAAAGGACAGGGGGGGGCCTATGGCTACACCTTC.

This clonotype appeared many times. The chain carries TRBV7-3 and TRBJ2-3; TRBD1 agrees at 7 bases. Germline loops: CDR1 SGHTA, CDR2 FQGTGA. The ends lost 3 bases at V and 6 bases at J; junction bases unmatched: 9. The CDR3 length is 15 residues. CDR3 nucleotide sequence: TGTGCCAGCAGCTTTTTGGGACAGCCTACGGATACGCAGTATTTT. Its translation: CASSFLGQPTDTQYF. Filled out from reference TRBV7-3 and TRBJ2-3, the complete variable domain reads GAGVSQTPSNKVTEKGKYVELRCDPISGHTALYWYRQSLGQGPEFLIYFQGTGAADDSGLPNDRFFAVRPEGSVSTLKIQRTERGDSAVYLCASSFLGQPTDTQYFGPGTRLTVL.

This chain joins TRBV5-1 and TRBJ1-1; 8 nucleotides align to TRBD1. With V trimmed by 4 bases and J by 3 bases, 8 bases remained unmatched. The CDR3 sequence is 15 residues long. Germline CDR1 SGHRS, CDR2 YFSETQ. In DNA form, the CDR3 reads TGCGCCAGCAGCCTCAGGGGGCGCTGGGACACTGAAGCTTTCTTT. Protein product: CASSLRGRWDTEAFF.

Details on this clonotype: This may come from a read error, since a much larger clone is one base off. The chain links TRBV13 to TRBJ1-1, with D possibly matching TRBD1 (6 bases). There are 14 residues in the CDR3. CDR1 and CDR2 (germline): PRHDT, FYEKMQ (reference sequence). The CDR3 reads CVSVSAGGRDEAFF. The CDR3 region has the DNA TGTGTCAGCGTCTCAGCGGGGGGGCGGGATGAAGCTTTCTTT.

This clonotype showed up just a few times. V usage is TRBV20-1 and J usage is TRBJ1-4; D is ambiguous. Germline CDR1 DFQATT, CDR2 SNEGSKA (reference sequence). V dropped 4 bases and J dropped 8 bases, with 8 bases sitting between them. The CDR3 covers 11 residues. CDR3 sequence: CSANREEKLFF. CDR3 DNA sequence: TGCAGTGCTAACCGGGAGGAAAAACTGTTTTTT.

V is TRBV27 and J is TRBJ2-7; a possible D gene is TRBD2 (7 bases). The CDR3 covers 15 residues. Germline V CDR1 and CDR2: MNHEY, SMNVEV (reference sequence). V lost 0 bases, J lost 2 bases, and 11 bases lay in between. DNA for the CDR3: TGTGCCAGCAGTTTATCCGGGGGGCAGCCCTACGAGCAGTACTTC. Translation: CASSLSGGQPYEQYF.

The table lists this clonotype with many counts. The rearrangement joins TRBV6-5 to TRBJ1-1; D remains ambiguous. Germline CDR1 is MNHEY and CDR2 is SVGAGI. CDR3 length equals 14 residues. V was pared by 4 bases and J by 0 bases, with 9 bases between. The DNA of the CDR3 is TGTGCCAGCAGTTTTGGGGAATTGAACACTGAAGCTTTCTTT. It translates to CASSFGELNTEAFF.

This clonotype was seen many times. This rearrangement joins TRBV6-4 to TRBJ2-7; 11 positions agree with TRBD1. V shed 7 bases and J 6 bases; nucleotides not matched to a gene: 8. The length of the CDR3 is 14 residues. Germline V gives CDR1 MRHNA, CDR2 SNTAGT. The CDR3 DNA sequence: TGTGCCAGCAAGTTAGGACAGGGGGCAGGCGAGCAGTACTTC. It specifies CASKLGQGAGEQYF.

This clonotype showed up many times. The chain is built from TRBV6-5 and TRBJ1-1; the D gene is possibly TRBD1 (5 bases). Germline loops: CDR1 MNHEY, CDR2 SVGAGI. The CDR3 is 13 amino acids. V was clipped by 5 bases and J by 5 bases, with 12 bases between them. The CDR3 region is CASSPRGETEAFF. The DNA for the CDR3 is TGTGCCAGCAGTCCTAGGGGAGAGACTGAAGCTTTCTTT.

This clonotype was observed at least ten times. V gene TRBV14 combines with J gene TRBJ2-5, with 7 bases fitting TRBD1. Trimming removed 3 bases from V and 0 bases from J; junction bases left unmatched: 7. The V gene's germline CDR1 is SGHDN and CDR2 FVKESK. CDR3 length equals 16 residues. CDR3 DNA sequence: TGTGCCAGCAGCCAGCGACAGGGTTCGTACCAAGAGACCCAGTACTTC. Translating it yields CASSQRQGSYQETQYF.

Many counts were recorded for this clonotype. The chain has TRBV5-1 and TRBJ1-1; the D gene is possibly TRBD1 (5 bases). Trimming pared 4 bases from V and 5 bases from J, leaving 6 bases between. The germline CDR1 and CDR2 sequences are SGHRS and YFSETQ. CDR3 size: 11 residues. CDR3 protein: CASSGATEAFF. CDR3 DNA: TGCGCCAGCAGCGGGGCGACTGAAGCTTTCTTT.

This clonotype was seen many times. The rearrangement joins TRBV20-1 to TRBJ1-5; 10 bases fit TRBD1. The CDR3 runs to 15 residues. The trim removed 5 bases at V and 6 bases at J, leaving 10 bases unmatched. Germline V CDR1 and CDR2: DFQATT, SNEGSKA (reference sequence). The CDR3 DNA reads TGCAGTGCTCATCGACAGGGGGCGGAAACTCAGCCCCAGCATTTT. Amino acids: CSAHRQGAETQPQHF.

The rearrangement links TRBV5-4 to TRBJ2-7; TRBD1 agrees at 10 bases. Germline trimming cut 4 bases from V and 4 bases from J; bases unmatched to any gene: 5. The CDR3 runs 14 residues. CDR1 and CDR2 from the germline V gene are SGHNT and YYREEE (reference sequence). The CDR3 reads CASSAGQGRYEQYF. The CDR3, as DNA: TGTGCCAGCAGCGCGGGACAGGGGAGATACGAGCAGTACTTC.

This clonotype was counted ten times or more. The V gene is TRBV20-1, the J gene TRBJ1-1, with D possibly TRBD1 on 6 matching bases. Trimming pared 5 bases from V and 5 bases from J, leaving 18 bases between. This CDR3 is 14 amino acids long. Germline V CDR1 and CDR2: DFQATT, SNEGSKA (reference sequence). The CDR3 is CSALALGQLTEAFF. CDR3 in DNA: TGCAGTGCTCTCGCTCTAGGACAGTTGACTGAAGCTTTCTTT.

This clonotype was detected only a few times. The CDR3 protein is CASTDRILYEQYF. In DNA, the CDR3 is TGTGCCAGCACGGACAGGATTCTCTACGAGCAGTACTTC. The chain is built from TRBV6-1 and TRBJ2-7; the match to TRBD1 covers 7 bases. CDR3 length: 13 residues. Germline V gene data show CDR1 as MNHNS and CDR2 as SASEGT. The junction had 6 bases not matched to a gene; V was cut back by 7 bases and J by 3 bases.

This clonotype was detected ten times or more. The chain employs TRBV11-1 and TRBJ2-5; D perhaps matches TRBD2 (5 bases). The CDR3 covers 19 residues. V lost 5 bases and J lost 2, with 27 bases in between. Germline V gene data show CDR1 as SGHAT and CDR2 as FQDESV (reference sequence). The CDR3 coding sequence is TGTGCCAGCAGCCCCGGCCCAGGAAAGGCTCGAGGGCGGCAAGAGACCCAGTACTTC. Translated: CASSPGPGKARGRQETQYF.

At least ten counts were recorded for this clonotype. V gene TRBV2 combines with J gene TRBJ1-2; possibly TRBD1 for D (5 bases). Germline assignment: CDR1 SNHLY and CDR2 FYNNEI. The CDR3 contains 19 residues. The V and J ends lost 8 bases and 4 bases respectively, with 32 bases between them. CDR3 region: CASQAEFRDEPREIYGYTF. Written as DNA, the CDR3 is TGTGCCAGCCAAGCCGAATTCCGGGACGAACCCCGAGAGATCTATGGCTACACCTTC.

This clonotype was seen many times. This chain connects TRBV6-5 to TRBJ2-1; 9 bases are shared with TRBD1. V lost 6 bases to trimming and J lost 4 bases; unmatched junction nucleotides: 10. The CDR3 extends over 16 amino acids. Germline V CDR1 and CDR2: MNHEY, SVGAGI. CDR3 in amino acids: CASSRDRVGYYNEQFF. The CDR3 coding sequence is TGTGCCAGCAGCCGGGACAGGGTAGGGTATTACAATGAGCAGTTCTTC.

This clonotype was seen many times. The V gene is TRBV12-3 or TRBV12-4, the J gene TRBJ1-6; D perhaps matches TRBD1 (6 bases). This CDR3 spans 14 amino acids. The V end lost 1 base, the J end lost 6 bases, and 7 bases lay between the germline ends. The DNA of the CDR3 is TGTGCCAGCAGTTTAGTACAGGGTAATTCACCCCTCCACTTT. It specifies CASSLVQGNSPLHF.

The sample holds many counts of this clonotype. CDR3 bases: TGTGCCAGCAGTTTGGGCGGGGGTAAGACCCAGTACTTC. This translates into CASSLGGGKTQYF. The chain combines TRBV12-3 or TRBV12-4 with TRBJ2-5, with 7 bases that match TRBD2. The CDR3 length is 13 residues. V shed 3 bases and J 6 bases; nucleotides not matched to a gene: 4.

This clonotype has only a few counts. The rearrangement joins TRBV6-5 to TRBJ1-3, with D perhaps TRBD1 (6 bases). Germline CDR1 is MNHEY and CDR2 is SVGAGI. Trimming stripped 7 bases from V and 0 bases from J, with 10 bases between. This CDR3 has 14 amino acids. The CDR3 sequence: CASTRDISGNTIYF. CDR3 nucleotides: TGTGCCAGCACCCGGGACATCTCTGGAAACACCATATATTTT.

This clonotype was seen at least ten times. The rearrangement uses TRBV2 and TRBJ1-2, with unresolved D. Trimming left V 3 bases short and J 2 bases short, with 7 bases between. Germline V gene data show CDR1 as SNHLY and CDR2 as FYNNEI. This CDR3 is built from 13 residues. CDR3 region: CASSEPANYGYTF. The CDR3 bases are TGTGCCAGCAGTGAGCCGGCCAACTATGGCTACACCTTC.